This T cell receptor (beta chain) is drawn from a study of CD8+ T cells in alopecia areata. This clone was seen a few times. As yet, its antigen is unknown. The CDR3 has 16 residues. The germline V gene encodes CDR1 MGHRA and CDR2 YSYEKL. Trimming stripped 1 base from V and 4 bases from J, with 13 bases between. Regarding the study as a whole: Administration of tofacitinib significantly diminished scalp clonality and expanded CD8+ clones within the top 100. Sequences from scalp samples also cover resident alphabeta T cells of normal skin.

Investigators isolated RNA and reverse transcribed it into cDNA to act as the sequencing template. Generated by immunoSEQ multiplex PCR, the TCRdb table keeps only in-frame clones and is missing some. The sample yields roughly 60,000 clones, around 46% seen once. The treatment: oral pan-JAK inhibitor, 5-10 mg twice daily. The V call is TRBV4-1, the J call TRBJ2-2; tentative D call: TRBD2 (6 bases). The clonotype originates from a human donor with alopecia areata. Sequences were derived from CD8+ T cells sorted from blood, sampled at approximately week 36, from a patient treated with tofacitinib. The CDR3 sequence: CASSQVPGAATGELFF. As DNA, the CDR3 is TGCGCCAGCAGCCAAGTGCCGGGAGCGGCCACCGGGGAGCTGTTTTTT.